This T cell receptor (beta chain) was captured by sequencing in a study of T cells in Graves' hyperthyroidism and ophthalmopathy. Findings of the study overall: In the blood, most expanded thyroid clonotypes above 0.001 appeared as well.

Template material for amplifying TCR beta CDR3 regions consisted of RNA transcripts. TCR CDR3 regions were first amplified by RT-PCR with HTBI primers. TCRdb re-analysed the multiplex PCR reads in MiXCR, keeping a single row per CDR3 protein. The sample has a few hundred thousand distinct CDR3 sequences; about 16% are singletons. Of note for this clonotype: Its antigen is unidentified.

Inclusion characteristics of ophthalmopathy patients comprised a Clinical Activity Score of at least 3, a NOSPECS grade of at least 4, and duration under 3 months. Exclusion criteria comprised uncontrolled infection, other autoimmune disease, pregnancy or lactation. PBMCs were collected from a roughly 10 ml volume of fresh peripheral blood. The CDR3 has 17 residues. Per the germline V gene, CDR1 is SGHRS and CDR2 is YFSETQ. Unmatched junction bases numbered 11, after V lost 4 bases and J lost 8 bases. The chain joins TRBV5-1 to TRBJ2-1, with 14 positions matching TRBD2. The clonotype originates from a woman aged 25-40 years with Graves' ophthalmopathy. Sequencing was carried out using blood. CDR3 in DNA: TGCGCCAGCAGCCGCGGACTAGCGGGAGGCGGAGGCCATGAGCAGTTCTTC. Amino acids: CASSRGLAGGGGHEQFF.